Detailed here is one T cell receptor (beta chain). Its cognate antigen has yet to be identified. No quality values exist for individual bases; no much larger clone is one base distant. The intended sense of this specimen's time point label: about 28 days (+/-7) after the second vaccine dose. AZD1222 recipients given second doses at about 4 weeks or at about 12 weeks were pooled, since spike-specific TCR depth and breadth were not found to differ between the two schedules. Samples from vaccinated people were obtained from the UK trials COV001 and COV002, which included a single-blind randomized controlled phase 2/3 trial of AZD1222 (ChAdOx1 nCoV-19) in healthy adults. For TCRbeta chain sequencing, PBMC samples were collected from trial participants at day 0 and at day 28 after the second dose. This sample is part of a study of T cell responses to AZD1222 COVID-19 vaccine (dated by TCRdb to about 2021). Describing the broader study: A total of roughly 240 trial participants underwent TCR sequencing, of whom 200 to 220 received two doses of AZD1222 and about 26 received two doses of the MenACWY control vaccine. Trial participants were enrolled by age into 18-55, 56-69 and 70-plus year subgroups, with roughly 160, 29 and 62 TCR-sequenced participants respectively. Summary of the overall study and its limitations: Vaccine-associated CD4 TCRs spanned the whole spike protein, with dominant responses in regions 160-218 and 743-854. Reportedly, close to half of the unique spike-specific TCRs recognized epitopes lying outside the regions that are mutated in the B.1.351 and B.1.1.7 variants. Conclusions about previously exposed vaccinees are limited, since just a handful of AZD1222 recipients were seropositive for SARS-CoV-2 at baseline. In the small 56-69-year group, the increase in depth fell short of significance, most likely because of low power. Participants were mostly white British, with more females than males. The authors suggested clonal diversity may have been underestimated. Because no day 14 peak-response samples were available, the repertoires could be characterized only after the peak T cell response. After two AZD1222 doses, spike-specific TCR breadth and depth were significantly higher than at day 0 and than in MenACWY recipients.

The germline V gene specifies SGHAT as CDR1 and FQNNGV as CDR2. Inclusive of the bounding cysteine and phenylalanine, the CDR3 is 11 residues long. The sequence is cut down to CDR3 DNA, 33 bases in frame from base 1. The V end loses 5 bases and the J end loses 7 bases, and a stretch of 8 bases separates them. The CDR3 regions of human TCRbeta chains were analyzed by immunosequencing. The paper's processing steps were these. Repertoire TCRs were matched against a reference library of SARS-CoV-2-specific TCRs generated with the MIRA antigen-specificity platform. Breadth was defined as the fraction of unique TCRs that were SARS-CoV-2-associated, and depth was defined as the fraction of total T cells that were SARS-CoV-2-associated. Using the MIRA data, every spike-specific TCR was mapped to the spike region that the TCR reacted to and assigned to either a CD4 or a CD8 class. Log10-transformed breadth and depth values were compared by one-way ANOVA with Sidak's multiple comparisons tests. The clones in this table, taken by TCRdb from immuneACCESS, are in-frame only. Not every clone is retained; where verified, under half of the shortfall comes from an unresolved V gene, and the cause of the rest is unknown. V and J calls and clone size are those listed in that table; D and trimming were worked out from the DNA. The sample table holds 100,000 to 150,000 clones, of which around nine tenths were seen once. The ten largest clones add up to 6% to 8.5% of the sample.

Material: peripheral blood, obtained 28 days after the second AZD1222 dose. This receptor chain uses TRBV11-2 and TRBJ1-2, with TRBD1 perhaps the D gene, on 5 matching bases. This receptor was taken from an adult who received the AZD1222 COVID-19 vaccine. The CDR3 is CASSVRGGYTF. At the DNA level, the sequence is TGTGCCAGCAGCGTGAGGGGTGGCTACACCTTC.